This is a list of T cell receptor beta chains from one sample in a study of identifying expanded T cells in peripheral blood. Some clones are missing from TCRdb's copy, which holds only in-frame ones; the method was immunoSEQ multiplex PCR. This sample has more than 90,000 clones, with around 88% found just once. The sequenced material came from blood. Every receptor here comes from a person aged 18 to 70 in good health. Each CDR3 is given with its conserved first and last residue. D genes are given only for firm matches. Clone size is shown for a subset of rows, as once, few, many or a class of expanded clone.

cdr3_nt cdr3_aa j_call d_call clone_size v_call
TGTGCCAGCAGCCAAGTCCCCGGGAGCAATCAGCCCCAGCATTTT CASSQVPGSNQPQHF TRBJ1-5 . . TRBV4-2
TGTGCCAGCAGCTGGGGGGACAATGAGCAGTTCTTC CASSWGDNEQFF TRBJ2-1 . . TRBV5-6
TGTGCCAGCTCACCGCCCCCACAGGTAGAGAAGGGAGAGACCCAGTACTTC CASSPPPQVEKGETQYF TRBJ2-5 . . TRBV18
TGTGCCAGCAGCTTAGTGGGCTCTGGAAACACCATATATTTT CASSLVGSGNTIYF TRBJ1-3 . once TRBV7-2
TGTGCCAGCAGCGTATCACTAGGGGGCGAGCAGTACTTC CASSVSLGGEQYF TRBJ2-7 . . TRBV9
TGTGCCAAATCACCGGGACAGGGTTTTGGCTACACCTTC CAKSPGQGFGYTF TRBJ1-2 TRBD1 . TRBV2
TGTGCCAGCAGCTTGATGTTCGCTGAAGCTTTCTTT CASSLMFAEAFF TRBJ1-1 . . TRBV5-6
TGTGCCAGCAGTCAAAGAACGGCTGGGGCCAACGTCCTGACTTTC CASSQRTAGANVLTF TRBJ2-6 . . TRBV6-5
TGCGCCAGCAGCCAAAGGACAGGGGGCCAATACGAGCAGTACTTC CASSQRTGGQYEQYF TRBJ2-7 TRBD1 . TRBV4-1
TGTGCCAGCTCACCCATTTCGACAGGATCTAATTCACCCCTCCACTTT CASSPISTGSNSPLHF TRBJ1-6 . . TRBV18
TGTGCCAGCAGCCTCACCGGGAGCGGGAGGGAGACCCAGTACTTC CASSLTGSGRETQYF TRBJ2-5 TRBD2 . TRBV7-6
TGTGCCAGCAGCTTTATCCTTCGGAACACTGAAGCTTTCTTT CASSFILRNTEAFF TRBJ1-1 . . TRBV7-2
TGTGCCAGCAGCACTGAGTCCCCCAGATTCCCTAACTATGGCTACACCTTC CASSTESPRFPNYGYTF TRBJ1-2 . few TRBV7-9
TGCGCCAGCAGCGGCGGGACGAAAGAGACCCAGTACTTC CASSGGTKETQYF TRBJ2-5 . . TRBV5-1
TGTGCCTGGAACAGACAGGGTTCCTACGAGCAGTACTTC CAWNRQGSYEQYF TRBJ2-7 TRBD1 . TRBV30
TGTGCCAGCAGCCTACAAGAGACCCAGTACTTC CASSLQETQYF TRBJ2-5 . once TRBV7-2
TGTGCCAGCAGCCACCCGTTCGGGACAGGGACTCATTCACCCCTCCACTTT CASSHPFGTGTHSPLHF TRBJ1-6 TRBD1 . TRBV5-6
TGTGCCAGCTCCGAGGGACAGGGGAATTCACCCCTCCACTTT CASSEGQGNSPLHF TRBJ1-6 TRBD1 . TRBV18
TGTGCCAGTAGTATAGTCGAGGGTGTGGCCACTGAAGCTTTCTTT CASSIVEGVATEAFF TRBJ1-1 . . TRBV19
TGTGCCAGCAGTTCGAGCAATGAAAAACTGTTTTTT CASSSSNEKLFF TRBJ1-4 . . TRBV6-5
TGTGCCAGCAGCTTGAGGCCCACCGGGGAGCTGTTTTTT CASSLRPTGELFF TRBJ2-2 . . TRBV5-6
TGTGCCTCCCGTGATCTTAGCGGGGGTGGAGAGACCCAGTACTTC CASRDLSGGGETQYF TRBJ2-5 TRBD2 once TRBV7-9
TGCAGCGTTGATCACGGGGACTATGGCTACACCTTC CSVDHGDYGYTF TRBJ1-2 . . TRBV29-1
TGTGCCAGCAGAACTAACTATGGCTACACCTTC CASRTNYGYTF TRBJ1-2 . . TRBV9
TGTGCCAGCAGTTACTCGTATGGACAGGGCGTCCGCTACACCTTC CASSYSYGQGVRYTF TRBJ1-2 TRBD1 . TRBV6-5
TGTGCCAGCAGCTTGACAGGGGGACGCACAGATACGCAGTATTTT CASSLTGGRTDTQYF TRBJ2-3 TRBD1 . TRBV5-8
TGTGCCAGCAGCCTCGGGGTGGGCACTGAAGCTTTCTTT CASSLGVGTEAFF TRBJ1-1 . once TRBV6-5
TGCGCCAGCAGCTTGGTCAGGGGGAAGGAGCAGTACTTC CASSLVRGKEQYF TRBJ2-7 TRBD1 once TRBV5-1
TGTGCCAGCAGTCCTCAGGGGGCTGAAGCTTTCTTT CASSPQGAEAFF TRBJ1-1 TRBD1 . TRBV6-5
TGTGCCAGCAGCCCCGGAAGGGGGGCCTTCTATGGCTACACCTTC CASSPGRGAFYGYTF TRBJ1-2 . . TRBV28
TGTGCCAGCAGTTCTGGGGGGACCGGGGCCAACGTCCTGACTTTC CASSSGGTGANVLTF TRBJ2-6 . once TRBV28
TGTGCCAGCAGCCGAGGCGGCACTGAAGCTTTCTTT CASSRGGTEAFF TRBJ1-1 . . TRBV5-6
TGCATCGGTAGGGCGTGGGGTAACACTGAAGCTTTCTTT CIGRAWGNTEAFF TRBJ1-1 . . TRBV29-1
TGTGCCAGCAGTAAGAGCGAAAATGAGCAGTTCTTC CASSKSENEQFF TRBJ2-1 . . TRBV5-4
TGTGCCAGCTCACCGGTCGGGGGCCGTGAGACCCAGTACTTC CASSPVGGRETQYF TRBJ2-5 . . TRBV18
TGTGCCAGCAGTGAACTGGTGCTGTCCTACGAGCAGTACTTC CASSELVLSYEQYF TRBJ2-7 . once TRBV2
TGTGCCAGCAACCTAGCGTGGAGCTCCTACAATGAGCAGTTCTTC CASNLAWSSYNEQFF TRBJ2-1 . . TRBV27
TGTGCCAGCAGCGTCCCCACGGGCCCGAACACTGAAGCTTTCTTT CASSVPTGPNTEAFF TRBJ1-1 . few TRBV9
TGTGCCAGCAGCTGGAGCGGGGGGGCTGGGACCCAGTACTTC CASSWSGGAGTQYF TRBJ2-5 TRBD2 . TRBV5-4
TGTGCCAGTAGCATCCTGCGGGGGACTGAAGCTTTCTTT CASSILRGTEAFF TRBJ1-1 . . TRBV19
TGTGCCAGCAGCTTGGGCTCCCAAACACAGGGCCTGTTTTTT CASSLGSQTQGLFF TRBJ1-4 . . TRBV7-2
TGTGCCAGTAGTATGAGGGGGCATCAGCCCCAGCATTTT CASSMRGHQPQHF TRBJ1-5 TRBD1 . TRBV19
TGCGCCAGCAGCCAAGAGGTCCTGGGGAATGAGCAGTTCTTC CASSQEVLGNEQFF TRBJ2-1 . . TRBV4-3
TGTGCCAGCAGCCCCTACGGCACAGGGGACACTGAAGCTTTCTTT CASSPYGTGDTEAFF TRBJ1-1 TRBD1 . TRBV7-9
TGTGCCAGCAGCGCCCTCACTAATGAAAAACTGTTTTTT CASSALTNEKLFF TRBJ1-4 . . TRBV16
TGTGCCACCAGCGGGAGACTAGCGGGGGGGTCCACAGATACGCAGTATTTT CATSGRLAGGSTDTQYF TRBJ2-3 TRBD2 . TRBV15
TGTGCCAGCAGCGACCCGGACAGGGATTCACCGAACACTGAAGCTTTCTTT CASSDPDRDSPNTEAFF TRBJ1-1 . . TRBV21-1
TGTGCCAGCAGCTTAGCCGGGGGCCCCTACGAGCAGTACTTC CASSLAGGPYEQYF TRBJ2-7 . . TRBV7-2
TGCGCCAGCAGCCAAGATAGGACAGGGGCTCTTAGCACAGATACGCAGTATTTT CASSQDRTGALSTDTQYF TRBJ2-3 TRBD1 . TRBV4-1
TGTGCCAGCTTTGACCTGCAAGGGACTAGCTACGTGGATACGCAGTATTTT CASFDLQGTSYVDTQYF TRBJ2-3 TRBD2 . TRBV5-8
TGTGCCAGCAGCCGCTCTCGGGACAGGCTGGAGACCCAGTACTTC CASSRSRDRLETQYF TRBJ2-5 TRBD1 . TRBV7-9
TGTGCCAGCAGCCTACGGGTCACTGGGAATTCACCCCTCCACTTT CASSLRVTGNSPLHF TRBJ1-6 . . TRBV11-2
TGTGCCAGCTCACTGGCCGGAAGCGAACAGCCCCAGCATTTT CASSLAGSEQPQHF TRBJ1-5 . . TRBV18
TGTGCCAGCAGGATGGGGAACCAGCCCCAGCATTTT CASRMGNQPQHF TRBJ1-5 . . TRBV27
TGTGCCAGTAGTATACTAGCGGGGCGCGAGCAGTACTTC CASSILAGREQYF TRBJ2-7 TRBD2 . TRBV19